The 5 T cell receptor beta chains given below trace back to one sample, sequenced in a study of PD-L1 blockade in urothelial cancer. Measured with immunoSEQ multiplex PCR; TCRdb has only the in-frame clones, and not every one. The sample has fewer than 90,000 clones, around 90% seen once. The time point is: peripheral blood 6 weeks after treatment start. The starting material was PBMCs, obtained around atezolizumab (anti-PD-L1) treatment. These receptors came from a woman aged 80 or over with urothelial cancer.

The gene calls are TRBV5-1 and TRBJ2-5; TRBD1 might be the D (5 bases). The CDR3 runs to 15 residues. Germline CDR1 SGHRS, CDR2 YFSETQ. The ends were cut back, 0 bases at V and 4 bases at J, with 13 bases in the middle. Here the CDR3 DNA reads TGCGCCAGCAGCTTGGGGCAGCGAAGGGGAGAGACCCAGTACTTC. This translates into CASSLGQRRGETQYF.

Only one count was recorded for this clone. V and J are TRBV10-2 and TRBJ2-4; tentative D call: TRBD1 (8 bases). Germline-derived CDR1 and CDR2 are WSHSY and SAAADI. This CDR3 comprises 10 residues. The V end was cut by 9 bases, the J end by 15 bases, with 15 bases between. The CDR3 protein is CASREDRVYF. The CDR3 DNA follows: TGCGCCAGTCGGGAGGACAGGGTGTACTTC.

The chain is built from TRBV5-4 and TRBJ2-7; 7 bases match TRBD1. The V segment lost 4 bases and the J segment 3 bases; nucleotides outside the gene matches: 10. Germline V lookup: CDR1 SGHNT, CDR2 YYREEE (reference sequence). The length of the CDR3 is 15 residues. CDR3 in amino acids: CASSPRGGQVYEQYF. CDR3 DNA: TGTGCCAGCAGCCCTAGGGGCGGACAGGTCTACGAGCAGTACTTC.

The rearrangement joins TRBV5-1 to TRBJ2-7; 11 nucleotides match TRBD2. The CDR3 is made up of 16 amino acids. The V and J ends lost 3 bases and 0 bases, in that order; junction bases with no gene match: 5. The V gene's germline CDR1 is SGHRS and CDR2 YFSETQ. CDR3 bases: TGCGCCAGCAGCTCGGGACTAGCGGTTCGCTCCTACGAGCAGTACTTC. Amino acid sequence: CASSSGLAVRSYEQYF.

Turning to this clone: Within the sample, other DNA sequences also encode this same CDR3. J is TRBJ2-3 and V is TRBV27; D gene ambiguous. The V end was cut by 2 bases, the J end by 6 bases, with 12 bases between. Germline CDR1 is MNHEY and CDR2 is SMNVEV (reference sequence). The CDR3 is made up of 14 amino acids. The CDR3 protein is CASSLGLARDTQYF. In DNA form, the CDR3 reads TGTGCCAGCAGTTTAGGCCTGGCGCGGGATACGCAGTATTTT.